The present entry profiles one T cell receptor beta chain with its context. This sample stems from a study of shared T cell receptors in the human thymus. The protocol was immunoSEQ multiplex PCR, while the TCRdb copy is restricted to in-frame clones and leaves out a portion. Found here are roughly 660,000 clones, 88% of them singletons; the top ten hold 0.01%. The CDR3 loop spans 13 amino acids. Germline V gene lookup returns CDR1 WNHNN and CDR2 SYGVQD (reference sequence). Unmatched junction bases numbered 8, after V lost 6 bases and J lost 14 bases. The same sample was also studied in work on human thymus T cells. That investigation notes: Samples came from healthy Finnish infants during open corrective cardiac surgery. In corrective heart surgery, resections were taken, and these provided the thymus tissue. There appeared to be biased usage of V and J genes in thymic and blood repertoires. Related research reported highly overlapping thymic repertoires among unrelated individuals.

Source material: thymocytes. The receptor was derived from a boy in the first two years of life with a congenital heart defect. The rearrangement uses TRBV10-1 and TRBJ2-1, with TRBD2 identical over 12 bases. The CDR3 DNA follows: TGCGCCAGCAGATCTCTAGCGGGAGGGCCGAAGTTCTTC. Translated, it gives CASRSLAGGPKFF.